This T cell receptor (beta chain) was sequenced for a study of T cell responses to AZD1222 COVID-19 vaccine. Using immunoSEQ multiplex PCR, the repertoire was profiled, and TCRdb retains in-frame clones only, with some absent. This table has around 80,000 clones, 70% to 90% appearing once. The CDR3 contains 11 residues. Trimming took 2 bases from V and 9 from J, leaving 5 bases between them. Germline V lookup: CDR1 MNHEY, CDR2 SVGAGI. This clone appeared a few times. This chain connects TRBV6-5 to TRBJ2-1; a weak D match, TRBD2 (5 bases). This receptor was obtained from an adult who received the AZD1222 COVID-19 vaccine. The sequenced sample was peripheral blood, obtained 28 days after the second AZD1222 dose. In nucleotides, the CDR3 is TGTGCCAGCAGTTACGCGGGTGAGCAGTTCTTC. Its translation: CASSYAGEQFF.